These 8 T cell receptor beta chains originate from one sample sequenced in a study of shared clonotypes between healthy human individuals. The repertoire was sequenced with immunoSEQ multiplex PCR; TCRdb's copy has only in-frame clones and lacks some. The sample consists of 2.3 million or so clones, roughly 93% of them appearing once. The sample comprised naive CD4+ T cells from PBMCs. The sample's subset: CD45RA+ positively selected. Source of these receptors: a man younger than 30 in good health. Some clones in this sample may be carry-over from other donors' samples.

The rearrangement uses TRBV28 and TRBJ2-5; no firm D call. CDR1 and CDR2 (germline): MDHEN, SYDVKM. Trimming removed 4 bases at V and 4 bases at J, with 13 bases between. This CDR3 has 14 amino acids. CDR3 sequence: CASSSDITRETQYF. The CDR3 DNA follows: TGTGCCAGCAGTTCTGACATCACCCGAGAGACCCAGTACTTC.

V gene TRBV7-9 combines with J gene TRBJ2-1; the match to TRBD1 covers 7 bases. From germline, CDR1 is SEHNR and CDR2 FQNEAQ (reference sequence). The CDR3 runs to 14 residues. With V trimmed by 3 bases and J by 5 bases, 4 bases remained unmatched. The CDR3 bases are TGTGCCAGCAGCTTCTGGGACAGCCACAATGAGCAGTTCTTC. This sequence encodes CASSFWDSHNEQFF.

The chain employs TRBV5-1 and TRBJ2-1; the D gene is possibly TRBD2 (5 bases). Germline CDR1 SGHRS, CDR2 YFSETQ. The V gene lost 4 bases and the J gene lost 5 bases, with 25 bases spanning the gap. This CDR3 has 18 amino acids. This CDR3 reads CASSLIGKLVTIDNEQFF. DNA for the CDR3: TGCGCCAGCAGCCTTATTGGAAAACTAGTGACTATAGACAATGAGCAGTTCTTC.

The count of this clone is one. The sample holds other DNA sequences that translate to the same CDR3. The CDR3 DNA reads TGTGCCAGCTCACCCTCGGGACAGGGAGCCTACGAGCAGTACTTC. Its translation is CASSPSGQGAYEQYF. The chain couples TRBV18 to TRBJ2-7, with 9 bases that match TRBD1. Germline CDR1 is KGHSH and CDR2 is LQKENI. The CDR3 runs 15 residues. With V trimmed by 3 bases and J by 2 bases, 5 bases remained unmatched.

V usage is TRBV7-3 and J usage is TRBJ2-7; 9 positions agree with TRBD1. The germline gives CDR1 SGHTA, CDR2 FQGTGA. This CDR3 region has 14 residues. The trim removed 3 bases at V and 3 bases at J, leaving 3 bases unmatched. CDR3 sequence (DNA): TGTGCCAGCAGCTTGGGGACAGGGAGCTACGAGCAGTACTTC. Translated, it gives CASSLGTGSYEQYF.

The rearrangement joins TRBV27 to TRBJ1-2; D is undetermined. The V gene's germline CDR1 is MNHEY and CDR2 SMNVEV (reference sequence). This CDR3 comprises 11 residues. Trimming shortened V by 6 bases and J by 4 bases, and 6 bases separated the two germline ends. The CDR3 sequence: CASSGPYGYTF. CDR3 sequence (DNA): TGTGCCAGCAGCGGACCCTATGGCTACACCTTC.

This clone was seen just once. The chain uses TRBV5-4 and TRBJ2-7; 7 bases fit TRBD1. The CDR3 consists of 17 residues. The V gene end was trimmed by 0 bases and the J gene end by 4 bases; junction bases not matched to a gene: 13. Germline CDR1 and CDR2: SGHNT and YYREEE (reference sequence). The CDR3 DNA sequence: TGTGCCAGCAGCTTGGGGACAGGCCTACTCAGGGTATACGAGCAGTACTTC. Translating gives CASSLGTGLLRVYEQYF.

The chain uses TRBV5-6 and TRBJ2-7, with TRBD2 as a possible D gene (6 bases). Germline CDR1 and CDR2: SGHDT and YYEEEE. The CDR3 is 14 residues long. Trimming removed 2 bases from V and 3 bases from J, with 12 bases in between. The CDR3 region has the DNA TGTGCCAGCAGCTTATGGACTATCGACTACGAGCAGTACTTC. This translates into CASSLWTIDYEQYF.